The 25 T cell receptor beta chains in this list originate from one sample, sequenced in a study of cytomegalovirus exposure and HLA in healthy donors. The PCR contained 60 Vbeta and 13 Jbeta primers. Assay used: immunoSEQ multiplex PCR; TCRdb lists only in-frame clones, some missing. The table has 180,000 or so clones, roughly 9.4% seen once. The sequenced sample consisted of PBMCs. These receptors were taken from a woman between 25 and 40 years old in good health and CMV-seropositive.

The chain joins TRBV5-1 to TRBJ1-4; 11 bases are shared with TRBD1. Per germline, CDR1 SGHRS and CDR2 YFSETQ. CDR3 length: 16 residues. The ends lost 4 bases at V and 7 bases at J; junction bases unmatched: 9. Here the CDR3 DNA reads TGCGCCAGCAGCGACCAGGACAGGGGGCGCAGTGAAAAACTGTTTTTT. It codes for CASSDQDRGRSEKLFF.

The chain joins TRBV30 to TRBJ1-1, with D maybe TRBD1 (6 bases). CDR1 is GTSNPN and CDR2 is SVGIG in the germline V gene (reference sequence). This CDR3 region has 13 residues. Trimming stripped 5 bases from V and 1 base from J, with 11 bases between. This CDR3 is CAWGQFANTEAFF. CDR3 DNA sequence: TGTGCCTGGGGACAGTTCGCGAACACTGAAGCTTTCTTT.

The chain joins TRBV10-3 to TRBJ1-2; 11 bases match TRBD1. CDR1 ENHRY and CDR2 SYGVKD come from the germline V gene. The CDR3 extends over 16 amino acids. Losses at the gene ends were 8 bases for V and 8 bases for J; bases not matched to a gene: 16. In DNA form, the CDR3 reads TGTGCCATCCTTCACGGGACAGGGGGTACCTTGGGGGGCTACACCTTC. Encoded protein: CAILHGTGGTLGGYTF.

V usage is TRBV10-3 and J usage is TRBJ2-1; D is perhaps TRBD2 (6 bases). The germline V gene encodes CDR1 ENHRY and CDR2 SYGVKD. Trimming took off 0 bases at V and 0 bases at J, with 15 bases between the two ends. There are 18 residues in the CDR3. The CDR3 protein is CAISESTLQAGSYNEQFF. The CDR3 DNA reads as TGTGCCATCAGTGAGTCGACTCTCCAAGCGGGCTCCTACAATGAGCAGTTCTTC.

This clone turned up a few times. The chain uses TRBV7-3 and TRBJ2-1; 7 bases are shared with TRBD2. Germline lookup yields CDR1 SGHTA and CDR2 FQGTGA. This CDR3 comprises 16 residues. V dropped 7 bases and J dropped 7; count of bases not matched to a gene: 16. The CDR3 DNA follows: TGTGCCAGCATGGGGGGGGTGGCGGGAGCAGGAAATGAGCAGTTCTTC. This sequence encodes CASMGGVAGAGNEQFF.

The chain is built from TRBV7-2 and TRBJ1-1; no definite D call. The CDR3 is 14 amino acids. Germline V gives CDR1 SGHTA, CDR2 FQGNSA. The V end lost 5 bases, the J end lost 3 bases, and 13 bases lay between the germline ends. CDR3: CASSPGSGYTEAFF. Here the CDR3 DNA reads TGTGCCAGCAGCCCTGGATCCGGGTACACTGAAGCTTTCTTT.

The rearrangement uses TRBV29-1 and TRBJ2-7; D is perhaps TRBD1 (6 bases). The CDR3 is made up of 14 amino acids. V lost 6 bases, J lost 4 bases, and 19 bases lay in between. Germline CDR1 SQVTM, CDR2 ANQGSEA. In nucleotides, the CDR3 is TGCAGCGTGGCCAAGGGGCAGGGGCAATACGAGCAGTACTTC. Protein product: CSVAKGQGQYEQYF.

In its sample, this clone was seen a few times. The rearrangement links TRBV30 to TRBJ1-6; 8 bases map to TRBD1. Germline assignment: CDR1 GTSNPN and CDR2 SVGIG (reference sequence). The CDR3 runs 13 residues. V shed 2 bases and J 7 bases; nucleotides not matched to a gene: 1. In DNA, the CDR3 is TGTGCCTGGAGTCGGGACAGGAATTCACCCCTCCACTTT. This translates into CAWSRDRNSPLHF.

The chain recombines TRBV11-3 with TRBJ2-7; tentative D call: TRBD2 (6 bases). V dropped 3 bases and J dropped 2 bases, with 11 bases sitting between them. The germline gives CDR1 SGHNT, CDR2 YENEEA. The CDR3 consists of 14 residues. CDR3 sequence reads: CASSLGSGTYEQYF. CDR3 DNA: TGTGCCAGCAGCTTGGGTAGCGGAACCTACGAGCAGTACTTC.

This rearrangement joins TRBV6-5 to TRBJ1-2; D is perhaps TRBD1 (5 bases). V shed 2 bases and J shed 6 bases, with 16 bases lying between them. Germline assignment: CDR1 MNHEY and CDR2 SVGAGI. There are 15 residues in the CDR3. In nucleotides, the CDR3 is TGTGCCAGCAGTTACGGTTGGGGGGATCGGAATGGCTACACCTTC. Its translation: CASSYGWGDRNGYTF.

This clone came up a few times. The chain recombines TRBV30 with TRBJ1-2, with D perhaps TRBD1 (6 bases). The V gene's germline CDR1 is GTSNPN and CDR2 SVGIG (reference sequence). The V gene lost 5 bases and the J gene lost 0 bases, with 16 bases spanning the gap. The CDR3 spans 15 residues. For the CDR3, the DNA is TGTGCCTGGGCGGATCCCGGGACATCTAACTATGGCTACACCTTC. Translating it yields CAWADPGTSNYGYTF.

This clone showed up just a few times. For the CDR3, the DNA is TGTGCCTGGAATCCAGGGGGCGGTGGCTACACCTTC. This translates into CAWNPGGGGYTF. This sequence joins TRBV30 and TRBJ1-2; 8 bases are shared with TRBD1. Unmatched junction bases numbered 5, after V lost 4 bases and J lost 7 bases. Per germline, CDR1 GTSNPN and CDR2 SVGIG (reference sequence). The CDR3 contains 12 residues.

Worth noting for this clone: Additional DNA sequences in this sample encode the identical CDR3. CDR3 loop: CASSETIRLPRSYNEQFF. The CDR3, as DNA: TGCGCCAGCAGCGAAACTATCAGACTTCCCCGGTCCTACAATGAGCAGTTCTTC. The chain recombines TRBV4-1 with TRBJ2-1; D gene ambiguous. Looked up from germline, CDR1 is MGHRA and CDR2 is YSYEKL. V was cut by 5 bases and J by 1 base, with 21 bases left in between. CDR3 length: 18 residues.

DNA of the CDR3: TGTGCCAGCAGCTTCCGGGTAGCGGAAGAGACCCAGTACTTC. This encodes CASSFRVAEETQYF. The chain joins TRBV5-4 to TRBJ2-5, with a weak D call TRBD2 (6 bases). Germline V gives CDR1 SGHNT, CDR2 YYREEE (reference sequence). The CDR3 loop spans 14 amino acids. V lost 2 bases and J 3 bases, leaving 11 bases between the germline ends. The full variable domain, rest sourced from reference TRBV5-4 and TRBJ2-5, is ETGVTQSPTHLIKTRGQQVTLRCSSQSGHNTVSWYQQALGQGPQFIFQYYREEENGRGNFPPRFSGLQFPNYSSELNVNALELDDSALYLCASSFRVAEETQYFGPGTRLLVL.

The chain carries TRBV18 and TRBJ2-7, with 8 bases aligning to TRBD2. Germline CDR1 and CDR2: KGHSH and LQKENI. The CDR3 loop spans 18 amino acids. V gave up 1 base and J gave up 5 bases; unmatched junction bases: 16. CDR3 DNA: TGTGCCAGCTCACCACAACCCATTTCGAGCGGGAGCCCACACGAGCAGTACTTC. It is translated as CASSPQPISSGSPHEQYF.

V gene TRBV12-5 combines with J gene TRBJ1-2; TRBD1 aligns across 8 bases. In germline, CDR1 is LGHNT, CDR2 FRNRAP. V dropped 5 bases and J dropped 3; count of bases not matched to a gene: 5. This CDR3 contains 14 residues. CDR3 nucleotide sequence: TGTGCTAGTGGTGTGGACAGGGAAGACTATGGCTACACCTTC. The encoded protein is CASGVDREDYGYTF.

The chain couples TRBV5-5 to TRBJ1-5, with 9 bases identical to TRBD1. V dropped 2 bases and J dropped 9; count of bases not matched to a gene: 15. Germline values: CDR1 SGHKS, CDR2 YYEKEE (reference sequence). This CDR3 region has 17 residues. CDR3 region: CASSFGVWGQGVWPQHF. In DNA, the CDR3 is TGTGCCAGCAGCTTCGGCGTTTGGGGACAGGGCGTTTGGCCCCAGCATTTT.

The chain combines TRBV9 with TRBJ2-2, with TRBD2 matching over 8 bases. The junction had 8 bases not matched to a gene; V was cut back by 0 bases and J by 4 bases. The CDR3 has 17 amino acids. Germline V gives CDR1 SGDLS, CDR2 YYNGEE. CDR3 sequence (DNA): TGTGCCAGCAGCGTAGAGTGGGGTAGCGGGGCCACCGGGGAGCTGTTTTTT. Amino acids: CASSVEWGSGATGELFF.

This clone was observed a few times. The chain recombines TRBV7-9 with TRBJ2-7; D call uncertain. From germline, CDR1 is SEHNR and CDR2 FQNEAQ (reference sequence). V was cut by 4 bases and J by 3 bases, with 16 bases left in between. The CDR3 runs to 15 residues. Written as DNA, the CDR3 is TGTGCCAGCAGCTCCCCCCTGGCGGAAAACTACGAGCAGTACTTC. It codes for CASSSPLAENYEQYF.

In this sample, this clone turned up a few times. The chain joins TRBV13 to TRBJ1-2; D ambiguous. From germline, CDR1 is PRHDT and CDR2 FYEKMQ (reference sequence). This CDR3 is 12 amino acids long. Trimming stripped 4 bases from V and 4 bases from J, with 7 bases between. The DNA for the CDR3 is TGTGCCAGCAGCTCGACACCCTATGGCTACACCTTC. Translated: CASSSTPYGYTF.

This clone was found a few times. The chain combines TRBV6-5 with TRBJ2-1; D not certain. This CDR3 spans 12 amino acids. Trimming cost V 0 bases and J 8 bases, with 5 bases left between them. Germline V gives CDR1 MNHEY, CDR2 SVGAGI. This CDR3 is CASSYSRDEQFF. DNA of the CDR3: TGTGCCAGCAGTTACTCTCGAGATGAGCAGTTCTTC.

This clone was recorded a few times. V is TRBV9 and J is TRBJ1-1; no clear D gene. The CDR3 loop spans 14 amino acids. Germline V gene lookup returns CDR1 SGDLS and CDR2 YYNGEE. The germline V and J ends were trimmed by 4 bases and 10 bases, with 20 bases remaining between them. The CDR3 region has the DNA TGTGCCAGCAGCCCCCGGTGGGAGGGAGGCCCAGCTTTCTTT. Residues: CASSPRWEGGPAFF.

The J gene is TRBJ2-2, the V gene TRBV15; D is unresolved. V lost 0 bases to trimming and J lost 4 bases, with 3 bases between them. CDR3 length equals 13 residues. Germline V lookup: CDR1 LNHNV, CDR2 YYDKDF (reference sequence). CDR3 sequence reads: CATSRDITGELFF. CDR3 sequence (DNA): TGTGCCACCAGCAGAGACATCACCGGGGAGCTGTTTTTT.

J is TRBJ2-1 and V is TRBV4-1, with D unclear. Trimming took 0 bases from V and 4 from J, leaving 13 bases between them. The CDR3 is made up of 16 amino acids. In germline, CDR1 is MGHRA, CDR2 YSYEKL. The CDR3 reads CASSQEDAGRYNEQFF. CDR3 DNA sequence: TGCGCCAGCAGCCAAGAAGATGCCGGCAGGTACAATGAGCAGTTCTTC.

This clone occurred a few times. The V gene is TRBV6-6, the J gene TRBJ2-7; 7 bases match TRBD2. The CDR3 is made up of 15 amino acids. Germline assignment: CDR1 MNHNY and CDR2 SVGAGI (reference sequence). V shed 4 bases, J shed 0 bases, and the junction held 6 bases outside the gene matches. The CDR3 loop is CASSWEGDVSYEQYF. The CDR3 coding sequence is TGTGCCAGCAGTTGGGAGGGAGACGTCTCCTACGAGCAGTACTTC.